This T cell receptor beta chain came from a study of shared clonotypes between healthy human individuals. Whole-study context: Each donor's CD4 naive and CD4 memory cells filled three plates apiece, CD8 naive two, and CD8 memory one.

The protocol was immunoSEQ multiplex PCR, while the TCRdb copy is restricted to in-frame clones and leaves out a portion. The table has roughly 680,000 clones, approximately 77% seen once; the top ten hold roughly 1.8%. Germline V gene sequence: CDR1 LNHDA, CDR2 SQIVND (reference sequence). The ends were cut back, 3 bases at V and 2 bases at J, with 10 bases in the middle. The CDR3 sequence is 14 residues long. Sequences were obtained from memory CD4+ T cells sorted from blood. Subset reported: CD45RA-negative fraction. The clonotype was recovered from a woman aged 25 to 39 in good health. This chain joins TRBV19 and TRBJ1-2; D gene uncertain. The CDR3 bases are TGTGCCAGTAGTATGGGGTCAGTGAACTATGGCTACACCTTC. Translation gives CASSMGSVNYGYTF.